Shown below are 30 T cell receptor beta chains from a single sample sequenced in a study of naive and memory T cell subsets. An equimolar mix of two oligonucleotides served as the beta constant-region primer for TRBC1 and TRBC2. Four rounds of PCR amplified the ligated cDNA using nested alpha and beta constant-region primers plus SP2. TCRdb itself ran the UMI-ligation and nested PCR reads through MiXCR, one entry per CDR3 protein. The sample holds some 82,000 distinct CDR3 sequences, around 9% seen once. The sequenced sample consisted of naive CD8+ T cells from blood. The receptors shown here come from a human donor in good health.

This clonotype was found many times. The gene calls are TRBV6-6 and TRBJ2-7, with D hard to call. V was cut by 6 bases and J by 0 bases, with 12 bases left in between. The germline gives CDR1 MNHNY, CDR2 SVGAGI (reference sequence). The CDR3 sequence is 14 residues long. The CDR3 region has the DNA TGTGCCAGCAGCCCCGTCCACGGCTCCTACGAGCAGTACTTC. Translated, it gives CASSPVHGSYEQYF.

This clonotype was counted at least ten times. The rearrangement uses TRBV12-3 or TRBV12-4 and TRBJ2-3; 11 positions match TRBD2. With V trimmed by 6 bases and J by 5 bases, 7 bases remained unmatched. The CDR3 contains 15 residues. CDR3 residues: CASRIAGGPVDTQYF. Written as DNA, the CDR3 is TGTGCCAGCAGAATAGCGGGAGGGCCAGTAGATACGCAGTATTTT.

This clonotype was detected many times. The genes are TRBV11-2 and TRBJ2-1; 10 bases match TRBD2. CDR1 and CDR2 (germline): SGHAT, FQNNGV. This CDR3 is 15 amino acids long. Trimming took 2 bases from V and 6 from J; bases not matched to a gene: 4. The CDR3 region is CASSLSLAGSNEQFF. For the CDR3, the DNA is TGTGCCAGCAGCTTATCACTAGCGGGGTCCAATGAGCAGTTCTTC.

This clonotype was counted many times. CDR3 residues: CASNTNTEVNYEQYF. CDR3 nucleotides: TGTGCCAGCAACACAAACACGGAGGTGAACTACGAGCAGTACTTC. The chain links TRBV28 to TRBJ2-7; tentatively, D is TRBD2 (5 bases). From germline, CDR1 is MDHEN and CDR2 SYDVKM. CDR3 size: 15 residues. Trimming removed 7 bases from V and 3 bases from J, with 19 bases in between.

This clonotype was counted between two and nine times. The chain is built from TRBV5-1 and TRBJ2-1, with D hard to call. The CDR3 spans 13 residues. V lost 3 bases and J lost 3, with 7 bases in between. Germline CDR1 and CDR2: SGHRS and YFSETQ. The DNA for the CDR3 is TGCGCCAGCAGCTATCAGATCTACAATGAGCAGTTCTTC. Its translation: CASSYQIYNEQFF.

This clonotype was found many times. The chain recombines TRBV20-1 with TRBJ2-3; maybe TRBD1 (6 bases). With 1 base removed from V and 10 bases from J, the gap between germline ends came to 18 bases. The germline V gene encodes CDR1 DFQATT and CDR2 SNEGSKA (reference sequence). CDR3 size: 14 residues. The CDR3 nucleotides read TGCAGTGCTAGAGGGACAGAGACTAAAGGTGCGCAGTATTTT. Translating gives CSARGTETKGAQYF.

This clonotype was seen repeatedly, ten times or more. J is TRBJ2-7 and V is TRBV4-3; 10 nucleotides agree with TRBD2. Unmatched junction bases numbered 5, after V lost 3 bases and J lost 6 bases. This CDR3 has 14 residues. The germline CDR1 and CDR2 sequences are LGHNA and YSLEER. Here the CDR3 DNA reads TGCGCCAGCAGCCAGTGGACTAGCGGCGGCGAGCAGTACTTC. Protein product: CASSQWTSGGEQYF.

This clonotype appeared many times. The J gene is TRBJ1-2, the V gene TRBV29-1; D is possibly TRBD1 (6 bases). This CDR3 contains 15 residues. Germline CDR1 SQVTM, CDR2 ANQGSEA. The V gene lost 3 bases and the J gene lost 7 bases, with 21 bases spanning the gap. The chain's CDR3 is CSVDGSRGYYGGYTF. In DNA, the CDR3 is TGCAGCGTTGACGGGAGCAGGGGATACTATGGTGGCTACACCTTC.

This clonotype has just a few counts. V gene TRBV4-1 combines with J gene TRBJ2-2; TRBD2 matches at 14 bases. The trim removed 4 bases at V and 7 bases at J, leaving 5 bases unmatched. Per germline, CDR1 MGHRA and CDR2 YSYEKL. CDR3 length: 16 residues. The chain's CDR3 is CASSLGLAGVFGELFF. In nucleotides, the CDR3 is TGCGCCAGCAGCCTGGGACTAGCGGGAGTTTTCGGGGAGCTGTTTTTT.

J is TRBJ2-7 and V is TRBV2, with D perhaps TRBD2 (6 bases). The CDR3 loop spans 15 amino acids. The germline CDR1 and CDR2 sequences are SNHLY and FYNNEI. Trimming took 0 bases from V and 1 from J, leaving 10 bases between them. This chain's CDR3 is CASSEAYGGSYEQYF. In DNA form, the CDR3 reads TGTGCCAGCAGTGAAGCGTACGGGGGATCCTACGAGCAGTACTTC.

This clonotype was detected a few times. The CDR3 DNA follows: TGTGCCAGCAGTTTGAGTCGGGGCCCGAACACTGAAGCTTTCTTT. Protein: CASSLSRGPNTEAFF. The gene calls are TRBV27 and TRBJ1-1, with D perhaps TRBD1 (5 bases). V lost 3 bases to trimming and J lost 1 base, with 12 bases between them. This CDR3 region has 15 residues. Germline CDR1 MNHEY, CDR2 SMNVEV (reference sequence).

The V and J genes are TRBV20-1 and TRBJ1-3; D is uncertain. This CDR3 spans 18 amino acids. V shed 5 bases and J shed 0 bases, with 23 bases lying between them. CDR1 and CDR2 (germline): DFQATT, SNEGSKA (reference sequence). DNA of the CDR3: TGCAGTGCTCTCCACCAACCTCAGGTTGTAGCCTCTGGAAACACCATATATTTT. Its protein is CSALHQPQVVASGNTIYF.

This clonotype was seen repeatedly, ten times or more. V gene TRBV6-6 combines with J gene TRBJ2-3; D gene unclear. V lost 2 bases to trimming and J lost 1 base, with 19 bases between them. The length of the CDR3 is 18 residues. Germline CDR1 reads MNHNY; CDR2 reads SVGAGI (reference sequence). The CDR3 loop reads CASSYPRSGFAGTDTQYF. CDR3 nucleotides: TGTGCCAGCAGTTACCCCAGGTCCGGGTTCGCGGGCACAGATACGCAGTATTTT.

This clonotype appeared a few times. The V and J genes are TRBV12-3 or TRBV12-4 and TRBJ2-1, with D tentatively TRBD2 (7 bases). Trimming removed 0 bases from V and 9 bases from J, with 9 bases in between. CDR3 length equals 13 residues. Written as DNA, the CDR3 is TGTGCCAGCAGTTTAGCGGGGGGGCGTGAGCAGTTCTTC. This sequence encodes CASSLAGGREQFF.

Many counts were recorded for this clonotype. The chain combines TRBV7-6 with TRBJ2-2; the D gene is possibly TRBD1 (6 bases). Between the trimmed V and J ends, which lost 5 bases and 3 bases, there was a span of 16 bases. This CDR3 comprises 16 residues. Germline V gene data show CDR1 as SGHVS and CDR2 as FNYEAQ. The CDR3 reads CASSLEMDRDTGELFF. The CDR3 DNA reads TGTGCCAGCAGCCTAGAAATGGACAGAGACACCGGGGAGCTGTTTTTT. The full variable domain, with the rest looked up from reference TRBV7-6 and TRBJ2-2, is GAGVSQSPRYKVTKRGQDVALRCDPISGHVSLYWYRQALGQGPEFLTYFNYEAQQDKSGLPNDRFSAERPEGSISTLTIQRTEQRDSAMYRCASSLEMDRDTGELFFGEGSRLTVL.

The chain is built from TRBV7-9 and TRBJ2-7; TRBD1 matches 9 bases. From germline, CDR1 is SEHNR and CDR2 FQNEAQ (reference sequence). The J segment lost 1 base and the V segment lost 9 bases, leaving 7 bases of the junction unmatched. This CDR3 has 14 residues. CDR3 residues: CASSGQGPSYEQYF. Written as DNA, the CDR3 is TGTGCCAGTTCCGGACAGGGGCCTTCCTACGAGCAGTACTTC.

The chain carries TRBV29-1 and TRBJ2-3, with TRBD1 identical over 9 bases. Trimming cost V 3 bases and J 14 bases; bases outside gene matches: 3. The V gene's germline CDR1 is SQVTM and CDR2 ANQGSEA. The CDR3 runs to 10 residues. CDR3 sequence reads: CSVERGQGYF. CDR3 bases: TGCAGCGTTGAGAGGGGACAGGGGTATTTT.

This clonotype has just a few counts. The CDR3 here is CASQRWASEYNEQFF. As DNA, the CDR3 is TGCGCCAGCCAACGGTGGGCTAGCGAATACAATGAGCAGTTCTTC. The rearrangement links TRBV5-1 to TRBJ2-1; weak D call: TRBD2 (6 bases). The CDR3 has 15 residues. The germline V gene encodes CDR1 SGHRS and CDR2 YFSETQ. V was trimmed by 7 bases and J by 4 bases, leaving 18 bases between them.

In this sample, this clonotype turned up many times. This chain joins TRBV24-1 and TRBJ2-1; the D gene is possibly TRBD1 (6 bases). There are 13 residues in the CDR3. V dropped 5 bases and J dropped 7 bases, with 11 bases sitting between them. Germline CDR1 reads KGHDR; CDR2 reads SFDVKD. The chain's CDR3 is CATSAGVRNEQFF. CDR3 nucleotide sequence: TGTGCCACCAGTGCAGGGGTTCGGAATGAGCAGTTCTTC.

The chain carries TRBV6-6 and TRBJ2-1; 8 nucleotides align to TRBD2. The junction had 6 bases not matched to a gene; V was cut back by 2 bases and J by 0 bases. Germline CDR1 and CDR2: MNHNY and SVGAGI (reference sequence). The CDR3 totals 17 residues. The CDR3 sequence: CASSYQPGGSSYNEQFF. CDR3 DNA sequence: TGTGCCAGCAGTTACCAACCGGGGGGGAGCTCCTACAATGAGCAGTTCTTC.

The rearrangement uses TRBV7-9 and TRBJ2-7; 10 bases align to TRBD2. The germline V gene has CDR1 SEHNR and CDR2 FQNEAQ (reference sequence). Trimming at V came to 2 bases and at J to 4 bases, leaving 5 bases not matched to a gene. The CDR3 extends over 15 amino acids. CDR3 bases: TGTGCCAGCAGCTTACACCCTAGCGGGAGTTACGAGCAGTACTTC. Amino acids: CASSLHPSGSYEQYF.

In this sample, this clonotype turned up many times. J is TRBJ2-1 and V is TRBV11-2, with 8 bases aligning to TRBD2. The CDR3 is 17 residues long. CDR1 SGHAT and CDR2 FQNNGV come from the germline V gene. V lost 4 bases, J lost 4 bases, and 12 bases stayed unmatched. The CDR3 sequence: CASSSPTGLAAYNEQFF. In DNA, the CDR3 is TGTGCCAGCAGCTCCCCCACCGGACTAGCAGCATACAATGAGCAGTTCTTC.

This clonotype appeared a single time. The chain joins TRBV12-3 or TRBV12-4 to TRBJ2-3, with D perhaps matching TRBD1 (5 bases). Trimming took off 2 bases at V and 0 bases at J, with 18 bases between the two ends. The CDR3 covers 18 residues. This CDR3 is CASSLWADTRESTDTQYF. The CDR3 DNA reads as TGTGCCAGCAGTTTATGGGCGGACACCCGAGAGAGCACAGATACGCAGTATTTT.

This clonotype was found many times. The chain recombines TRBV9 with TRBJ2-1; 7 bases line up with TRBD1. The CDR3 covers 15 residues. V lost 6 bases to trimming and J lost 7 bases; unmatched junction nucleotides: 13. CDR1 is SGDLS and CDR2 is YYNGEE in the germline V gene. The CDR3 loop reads CASTPSGTERNEQFF. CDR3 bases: TGTGCCAGCACCCCTTCCGGGACAGAGAGGAATGAGCAGTTCTTC.

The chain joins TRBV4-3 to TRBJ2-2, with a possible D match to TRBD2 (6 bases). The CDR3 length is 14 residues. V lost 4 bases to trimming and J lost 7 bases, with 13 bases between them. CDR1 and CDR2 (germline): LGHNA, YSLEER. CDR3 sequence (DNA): TGCGCCAGCAGCCCGGGACTCCAGGGCGGGGAGCTGTTTTTT. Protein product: CASSPGLQGGELFF.

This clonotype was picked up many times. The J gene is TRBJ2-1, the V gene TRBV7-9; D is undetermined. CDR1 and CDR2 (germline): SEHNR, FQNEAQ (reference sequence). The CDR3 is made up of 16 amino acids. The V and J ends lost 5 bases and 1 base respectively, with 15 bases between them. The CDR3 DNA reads TGTGCCAGCAGCCCCACGGGCTTAGTATCCTACAATGAGCAGTTCTTC. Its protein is CASSPTGLVSYNEQFF. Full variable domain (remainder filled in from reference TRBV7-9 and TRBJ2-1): DTGVSQNPRHKITKRGQNVTFRCDPISEHNRLYWYRQTLGQGPEFLTYFQNEAQLEKSRLLSDRFSAERPKGSFSTLEIQRTEQGDSAMYLCASSPTGLVSYNEQFFGPGTRLTVL.

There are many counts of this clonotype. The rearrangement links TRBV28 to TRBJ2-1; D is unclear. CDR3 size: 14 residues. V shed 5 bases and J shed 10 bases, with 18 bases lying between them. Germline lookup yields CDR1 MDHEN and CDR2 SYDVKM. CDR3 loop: CASSARSRRHEQFF. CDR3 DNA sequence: TGTGCCAGCAGTGCCCGTTCGCGCAGACACGAGCAGTTCTTC.

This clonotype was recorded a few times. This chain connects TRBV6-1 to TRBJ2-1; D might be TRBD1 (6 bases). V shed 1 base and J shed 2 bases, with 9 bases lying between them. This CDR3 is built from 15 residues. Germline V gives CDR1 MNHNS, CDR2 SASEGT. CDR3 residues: CASSEDGTPYNEQFF. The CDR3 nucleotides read TGTGCCAGCAGTGAAGATGGGACACCCTACAATGAGCAGTTCTTC.

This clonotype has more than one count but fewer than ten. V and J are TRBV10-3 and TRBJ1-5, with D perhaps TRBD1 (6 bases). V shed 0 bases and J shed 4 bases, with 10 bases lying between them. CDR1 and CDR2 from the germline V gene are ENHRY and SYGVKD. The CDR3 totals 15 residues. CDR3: CAISESGGGNQPQHF. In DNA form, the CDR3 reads TGTGCCATCAGTGAGTCAGGGGGTGGGAATCAGCCCCAGCATTTT.

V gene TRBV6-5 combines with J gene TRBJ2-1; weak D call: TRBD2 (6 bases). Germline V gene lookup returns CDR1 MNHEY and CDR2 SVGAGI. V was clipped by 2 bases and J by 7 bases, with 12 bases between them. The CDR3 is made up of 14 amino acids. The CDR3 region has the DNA TGTGCCAGCAGTTACGAGGGACTGTCAAATGAGCAGTTCTTC. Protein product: CASSYEGLSNEQFF.